This passage covers 27 T cell receptor beta chains from one sample sequenced in a study of beta chain features in type 1 diabetes. Whole-study results and caveats: Type 1 diabetes patients showed a moderate but significant shortening of TCRB CDR3s in all four CD4+ subsets.

No cognate antigen is known for these TCRs. The sequenced template was cDNA made from the entire isolated RNA. Assay used: immunoSEQ multiplex PCR; TCRdb lists only in-frame clones, some missing. The table has 500,000 to 850,000 clones, around 15% seen once. The material sequenced was naive CD4+ T cells from blood. The receptors come from a man aged 18 to 30 with type 1 diabetes.

This clone showed up just a few times. The chain has TRBV7-2 and TRBJ2-4; D uncertain. CDR1 and CDR2 from the germline V gene are SGHTA and FQGNSA. The V end lost 1 base, the J end lost 1 base, and 5 bases lay between the germline ends. CDR3 length: 14 residues. This chain's CDR3 is CASSLGSAKNIQYF. The CDR3 DNA reads TGTGCCAGCAGCTTAGGAAGCGCCAAAAACATTCAGTACTTC. The whole variable domain, filled in from reference TRBV7-2 and TRBJ2-4, reads GAGVSQSPSNKVTEKGKDVELRCDPISGHTALYWYRQSLGQGLEFLIYFQGNSAPDKSGLPSDRFSAERTGGSVSTLTIQRTQQEDSAVYLCASSLGSAKNIQYFGAGTRLSVL.

This clone turned up a few times. The chain is built from TRBV9 and TRBJ2-2; D possibly corresponds to TRBD1 (6 bases). The CDR3 runs to 16 residues. In germline, CDR1 is SGDLS, CDR2 YYNGEE. V was cut by 5 bases and J by 0 bases, with 14 bases left in between. CDR3 protein: CASRERDTTNTGELFF. The CDR3 bases are TGTGCCAGCAGGGAACGGGACACTACGAACACCGGGGAGCTGTTTTTT.

This clone has a handful of counts. The V gene is TRBV29-1, the J gene TRBJ2-7; D remains ambiguous. V was clipped by 7 bases and J by 4 bases, with 14 bases between them. Germline CDR1 is SQVTM and CDR2 is ANQGSEA. This CDR3 has 12 amino acids. CDR3 loop: CSAGPQQYEQYF. As DNA, the CDR3 is TGCAGCGCCGGGCCCCAACAATACGAGCAGTACTTC.

The chain uses TRBV6-5 and TRBJ1-2; no definite D call. The germline V gene encodes CDR1 MNHEY and CDR2 SVGAGI. V dropped 7 bases and J dropped 4 bases, with 13 bases sitting between them. This CDR3 comprises 13 residues. This chain's CDR3 is CASKETSTYGYTF. CDR3 bases: TGTGCCAGCAAAGAAACAAGCACCTATGGCTACACCTTC.

This clone was picked up a small number of times. V and J are TRBV4-1 and TRBJ2-2; 7 bases align to TRBD2. The V gene's germline CDR1 is MGHRA and CDR2 YSYEKL. CDR3 length: 17 residues. V was pared by 3 bases and J by 6 bases, with 13 bases of the junction left unmatched. The CDR3 sequence: CASSHRWVAGPPGELFF. The CDR3 DNA sequence: TGCGCCAGCAGCCACCGATGGGTAGCGGGTCCCCCCGGGGAGCTGTTTTTT.

This chain links TRBV25-1 with TRBJ1-2, with a tentative D call TRBD1 (5 bases). This CDR3 has 12 residues. The ends were cut back, 4 bases at V and 5 bases at J, with 8 bases in the middle. Looked up from germline, CDR1 is MGHDK and CDR2 is SYGVNS. The CDR3 region is CASSVQGYGYTF. Here the CDR3 DNA reads TGTGCCAGCAGTGTCCAGGGTTATGGCTACACCTTC.

This clone was observed a few times. J is TRBJ2-2 and V is TRBV4-2, with D tentatively TRBD1 (6 bases). The germline gives CDR1 LGHNA, CDR2 YNFKEQ. The ends were cut back, 4 bases at V and 1 base at J, with 7 bases in the middle. The length of the CDR3 is 14 residues. CDR3 coding DNA: TGTGCCAGCAGCCTGGGACAGAACACCGGGGAGCTGTTTTTT. Its translation is CASSLGQNTGELFF.

This clone was observed a handful of times. The chain is built from TRBV6-1 and TRBJ1-5; D perhaps matches TRBD1 (5 bases). This CDR3 is built from 12 residues. CDR1 is MNHNS, CDR2 SASEGT, per germline. The V gene lost 4 bases and the J gene lost 6 bases, with 7 bases spanning the gap. As DNA, the CDR3 is TGTGCCAGCAGTGTTACAGGTCAGCCCCAGCATTTT. Its protein is CASSVTGQPQHF.

This clone was seen only once. The V call is TRBV5-1, the J call TRBJ1-5; no reliable D call. The CDR3 has 15 amino acids. CDR1 is SGHRS, CDR2 YFSETQ, per germline. V was pared by 4 bases and J by 5 bases, with 16 bases between. The CDR3 DNA sequence: TGCGCCAGCAGCCCCCGTTGGGTGGCGGATCAGCCCCAGCATTTT. Translated: CASSPRWVADQPQHF.

The genes are TRBV9 and TRBJ2-5; perhaps D is TRBD1 or TRBD2 (5 bases each). The CDR3 runs 14 residues. Germline CDR1 is SGDLS and CDR2 is YYNGEE. The V gene lost 0 bases and the J gene lost 1 base, with 7 bases spanning the gap. The CDR3 sequence is CASSVAGTQETQYF. As DNA, the CDR3 is TGTGCCAGCAGCGTAGCAGGGACCCAAGAGACCCAGTACTTC.

This clone came up a few times. V usage is TRBV19 and J usage is TRBJ2-1; TRBD2 agrees at 8 bases. The CDR3 runs to 15 residues. The trim removed 4 bases at V and 8 bases at J, leaving 10 bases unmatched. Germline lookup yields CDR1 LNHDA and CDR2 SQIVND (reference sequence). The CDR3 DNA sequence: TGTGCCAGTAGTACCTTCGAGCGGGGGATCGATGAGCAGTTCTTC. This codes for CASSTFERGIDEQFF. The variable domain in full, completed from reference TRBV19 and TRBJ2-1, reads DGGITQSPKYLFRKEGQNVTLSCEQNLNHDAMYWYRQDPGQGLRLIYYSQIVNDFQKGDIAEGYSVSREKKESFPLTVTSAQKNPTAFYLCASSTFERGIDEQFFGPGTRLTVL.

This clone was seen a few times. The CDR3 DNA follows: TGTGCCAGCAGCTTTTTTGGGGACAGGGAAACTCAGCCCCAGCATTTT. Encoded protein: CASSFFGDRETQPQHF. The chain is built from TRBV7-9 and TRBJ1-5; TRBD1 matches at 9 bases. V shed 3 bases, J shed 6 bases, and the junction held 9 bases outside the gene matches. Germline V gene lookup returns CDR1 SEHNR and CDR2 FQNEAQ (reference sequence). The CDR3 is made up of 16 amino acids.

This clone has more than one count but fewer than ten. The CDR3 reads CASCLGLTAFF. Here the CDR3 DNA reads TGTGCCAGCTGCCTCGGGCTGACGGCTTTCTTT. This chain links TRBV25-1 with TRBJ1-1; D is uncertain. CDR1 MGHDK and CDR2 SYGVNS come from the germline V gene. The ends were cut back, 8 bases at V and 11 bases at J, with 15 bases in the middle. CDR3 length: 11 residues.

This clone was recorded a few times. The chain joins TRBV4-2 to TRBJ2-5, with a possible D match to TRBD1 (5 bases). Germline-derived CDR1 and CDR2 are LGHNA and YNFKEQ. The CDR3 sequence is 16 residues long. Between the trimmed V and J ends, which lost 0 bases and 5 bases, there was a span of 16 bases. The CDR3 DNA follows: TGTGCCAGCAGCCAAGATCTCGAAGGGGCACTGGAGACCCAGTACTTC. Residues: CASSQDLEGALETQYF.

This clone was observed a handful of times. CDR3 residues: CASSLGTSGRNEQFF. The CDR3 coding sequence is TGTGCCAGCAGCTTAGGGACTAGCGGGAGAAATGAGCAGTTCTTC. The chain has TRBV7-9 and TRBJ2-1; 13 positions match TRBD2. CDR3 length: 15 residues. Germline CDR1 reads SEHNR; CDR2 reads FQNEAQ (reference sequence). The ends lost 1 base at V and 7 bases at J; junction bases unmatched: 1.

This chain connects TRBV7-9 to TRBJ1-1, with 7 bases identical to TRBD1. Germline CDR1 and CDR2: SEHNR and FQNEAQ (reference sequence). The CDR3 runs 12 residues. V trimming: 5 bases; J trimming: 9 bases; junction bases outside the gene matches: 6. In DNA, the CDR3 is TGTGCCAGCAGCAACGGACAGGAGAAAGCTTTCTTT. This gives the protein CASSNGQEKAFF.

This clone was counted a few times. V is TRBV11-1 and J is TRBJ2-2; 7 bases align to TRBD1. CDR3 size: 15 residues. V shed 2 bases, J shed 0 bases, and the junction held 0 bases outside the gene matches. Germline V CDR1 and CDR2: SGHAT, FQDESV (reference sequence). The CDR3 reads CASSLQGANTGELFF. CDR3 in DNA: TGTGCCAGCAGCTTACAGGGGGCGAACACCGGGGAGCTGTTTTTT.

This clone was seen a few times. V and J are TRBV18 and TRBJ2-7; D possibly corresponds to TRBD1 (6 bases). V was pared by 3 bases and J by 6 bases, with 12 bases between. Per germline, CDR1 KGHSH and CDR2 LQKENI. This CDR3 comprises 13 residues. CDR3 sequence: CASSPQGTGEQYF. In DNA form, the CDR3 reads TGTGCCAGCTCACCGCAGGGGACCGGCGAGCAGTACTTC.

This clone has only a few counts. The chain is built from TRBV5-1 and TRBJ2-5; 7 positions match TRBD1. CDR1 and CDR2 from the germline V gene are SGHRS and YFSETQ. CDR3 length equals 14 residues. V lost 3 bases, J lost 4 bases, and 6 bases stayed unmatched. The DNA of the CDR3 is TGCGCCAGCAGCTACAGGGGAGAACGAGAGACCCAGTACTTC. Its translation is CASSYRGERETQYF.

The chain couples TRBV18 to TRBJ1-5, with TRBD1 as a possible D gene (6 bases). CDR3 length: 16 residues. The V gene's germline CDR1 is KGHSH and CDR2 LQKENI. With 1 base removed from V and 3 bases from J, the gap between germline ends came to 13 bases. The CDR3 sequence is CASSPLGRGDNQPQHF. In DNA form, the CDR3 reads TGTGCCAGCTCACCACTGGGCAGGGGTGACAATCAGCCCCAGCATTTT.

This chain uses TRBV28 with TRBJ1-6; D uncertain. V lost 6 bases, J lost 3 bases, and 12 bases lay in between. Per the germline V gene, CDR1 is MDHEN and CDR2 is SYDVKM. The CDR3 runs to 15 residues. This chain's CDR3 is CASSSPVLYNSPLHF. In DNA form, the CDR3 reads TGTGCCAGCAGCTCCCCGGTACTCTATAATTCACCCCTCCACTTT.

This clone has just a few counts. J is TRBJ1-1 and V is TRBV15; no clear D gene. This CDR3 contains 14 residues. The V gene's germline CDR1 is LNHNV and CDR2 YYDKDF (reference sequence). V was trimmed by 0 bases and J by 8 bases, leaving 13 bases between them. The CDR3 sequence is CATSRDFGRSEAFF. CDR3 bases: TGTGCCACCAGCAGAGATTTTGGCCGCTCCGAAGCTTTCTTT. The variable domain in full, completed from reference TRBV15 and TRBJ1-1, reads DAMVIQNPRYQVTQFGKPVTLSCSQTLNHNVMYWYQQKSSQAPKLLFHYYDKDFNNEADTPDNFQSRRPNTSFCFLDIRSPGLGDTAMYLCATSRDFGRSEAFFGQGTRLTVV.

J is TRBJ2-5 and V is TRBV15; TRBD2 is a possible D gene (6 bases). Per the germline V gene, CDR1 is LNHNV and CDR2 is YYDKDF (reference sequence). V was shortened by 0 bases and J by 4 bases, with 9 bases between the two germline ends. The CDR3 consists of 14 residues. The CDR3 reads CATSRDTAGETQYF. The DNA for the CDR3 is TGTGCCACCAGCAGAGATACAGCGGGAGAGACCCAGTACTTC.

This chain connects TRBV19 to TRBJ1-1, with D hard to call. CDR1 is LNHDA and CDR2 is SQIVND in the germline V gene (reference sequence). V gave up 6 bases and J gave up 4 bases, with 6 bases separating them. The CDR3 consists of 11 residues. Here the CDR3 reads CASRRSTEAFF. In nucleotides, the CDR3 is TGTGCCAGTAGAAGGAGCACTGAAGCTTTCTTT.

V gene TRBV6-5 combines with J gene TRBJ1-2, with 8 bases lining up with TRBD1. This CDR3 has 14 residues. The V gene's germline CDR1 is MNHEY and CDR2 SVGAGI. Trimming at V came to 0 bases and at J to 11 bases, leaving 8 bases not matched to a gene. CDR3 DNA sequence: TGTGCCAGCAGTTACTCTTGGGACAGGAAAACATACACCTTC. Protein: CASSYSWDRKTYTF.

The genes are TRBV10-3 and TRBJ1-1; tentatively, D is TRBD1 (5 bases). V was cut by 2 bases and J by 6 bases, with 10 bases left in between. The CDR3 extends over 13 amino acids. Germline-derived CDR1 and CDR2 are ENHRY and SYGVKD. As DNA, the CDR3 is TGTGCCATCAGTGAGACAGGCCCCGCTGAAGCTTTCTTT. Its translation is CAISETGPAEAFF.

There are a few counts of this clone. The gene calls are TRBV29-1 and TRBJ2-5; D gene unclear. V lost 4 bases and J 1 base, leaving 7 bases between the germline ends. CDR1 is SQVTM, CDR2 ANQGSEA, per germline. The CDR3 extends over 12 amino acids. In nucleotides, the CDR3 is TGCAGCGTTGCGGTGTCCCAAGAGACCCAGTACTTC. Its translation is CSVAVSQETQYF.